Presented here are 19 T cell receptor beta chains from one specimen sequenced in a study of CD8+ T cells in alopecia areata. Alopecia areata patients provided lesional scalp punch biopsies and peripheral blood. RNA extraction and reverse transcription yielded cDNA as sequencing template. The table came from immunoSEQ multiplex PCR; TCRdb's copy has only in-frame clones and leaves some out. The table lists approximately 12,000 clones, 60% of them singletons. The sequencing input was skin. These receptors all stem from a human donor with alopecia areata.

This rearrangement joins TRBV4-2 to TRBJ2-7, with TRBD2 matching over 7 bases. Trimming at V came to 5 bases and at J to 4 bases, leaving 17 bases not matched to a gene. This CDR3 contains 17 residues. CDR1 and CDR2 (germline): LGHNA, YNFKEQ. In nucleotides, the CDR3 is TGTGCCAGCAGCTTCACCCTTGGCCGGGGAGGGACGTACGAGCAGTACTTC. Encoded protein: CASSFTLGRGGTYEQYF.

V and J are TRBV27 and TRBJ2-3, with 16 bases aligning to TRBD2. From germline, CDR1 is MNHEY and CDR2 SMNVEV (reference sequence). This CDR3 contains 16 residues. V dropped 8 bases and J dropped 4; count of bases not matched to a gene: 6. DNA for the CDR3: TGTGCCAGCTCGGGACTAGCGGGAGGGTTCGCAGATACGCAGTATTTT. Residues: CASSGLAGGFADTQYF.

This sequence joins TRBV5-1 and TRBJ2-1; 9 bases align to TRBD2. The CDR3 length is 17 residues. Germline loops: CDR1 SGHRS, CDR2 YFSETQ. Losses at the gene ends were 1 base for V and 2 bases for J; bases not matched to a gene: 7. The CDR3 here is CASSLSKLAGPYNEQFF. CDR3 DNA sequence: TGCGCCAGCAGCTTGTCAAAACTAGCGGGCCCCTACAATGAGCAGTTCTTC.

The rearrangement joins TRBV4-3 to TRBJ2-2; tentative D call: TRBD2 (6 bases). CDR3 length: 16 amino acids. The ends were cut back, 0 bases at V and 5 bases at J, with 13 bases in the middle. Germline CDR1 LGHNA, CDR2 YSLEER. The CDR3 sequence is CASSQEGTPPTGELFF. The CDR3 DNA reads as TGCGCCAGCAGCCAAGAGGGGACTCCCCCAACCGGGGAGCTGTTTTTT.

By frequency in the sample, this clone is medium-sized (0.01 to 0.1%). This chain uses TRBV5-4 with TRBJ1-4; D uncertain. CDR1 is SGHNT, CDR2 YYREEE, per germline (reference sequence). The CDR3 has 14 residues. The V end was cut by 4 bases, the J end by 2 bases, with 9 bases between. The CDR3 protein is CASSHAMTNEKLFF. Written as DNA, the CDR3 is TGTGCCAGCAGCCATGCAATGACTAATGAAAAACTGTTTTTT. Combining the CDR3 with reference TRBV5-4 and TRBJ1-4 gives the whole variable domain ETGVTQSPTHLIKTRGQQVTLRCSSQSGHNTVSWYQQALGQGPQFIFQYYREEENGRGNFPPRFSGLQFPNYSSELNVNALELDDSALYLCASSHAMTNEKLFFGSGTQLSVL.

The chain carries TRBV5-1 and TRBJ1-3; possibly TRBD1 for D (5 bases). The CDR3 has 17 residues. V lost 0 bases and J lost 0, with 13 bases in between. Germline CDR1 is SGHRS and CDR2 is YFSETQ. Written as DNA, the CDR3 is TGCGCCAGCAGCTTGGAATTATGGGACGGCTCTGGAAACACCATATATTTT. It yields the protein CASSLELWDGSGNTIYF.

This clone has just one count. The chain carries TRBV11-2 and TRBJ2-1; D gene unclear. Trimming removed 1 base from V and 7 bases from J, with 20 bases in between. The CDR3 covers 17 residues. From germline, CDR1 is SGHAT and CDR2 FQNNGV. The CDR3 region is CASSLAQVPARWNEQFF. For the CDR3, the DNA is TGTGCCAGCAGCTTAGCACAAGTCCCAGCTAGATGGAATGAGCAGTTCTTC.

CDR3 sequence reads: CASSITGSKTGELFF. CDR3 nucleotides: TGTGCCAGTAGTATAACGGGGAGTAAGACCGGGGAGCTGTTTTTT. J is TRBJ2-2 and V is TRBV19, with D possibly TRBD2 on 5 matching bases. Germline V gives CDR1 LNHDA, CDR2 SQIVND (reference sequence). V was cut by 2 bases and J by 5 bases, with 12 bases left in between. CDR3 length: 15 residues.

In its sample, this clone ranks as medium-sized. The chain combines TRBV7-9 with TRBJ2-1; 10 positions agree with TRBD2. CDR3 length: 18 amino acids. The V gene end was trimmed by 1 base and the J gene end by 6 bases; junction bases not matched to a gene: 12. Per germline, CDR1 SEHNR and CDR2 FQNEAQ (reference sequence). The CDR3 bases are TGTGCCAGCAGCTTAGATTTTGCTAGCGGGAGAAACACCAATGAGCAGTTCTTC. Protein product: CASSLDFASGRNTNEQFF.

J is TRBJ1-2 and V is TRBV7-9; the match to TRBD1 covers 7 bases. Germline V gene data show CDR1 as SEHNR and CDR2 as FQNEAQ (reference sequence). The CDR3 is 14 amino acids. V gave up 5 bases and J gave up 2 bases; unmatched junction bases: 5. In DNA, the CDR3 is TGTGCCAGCAGCGCGACAGGGTCGAACTATGGCTACACCTTC. Its protein product is CASSATGSNYGYTF.

The chain has TRBV5-4 and TRBJ1-1, with 8 bases that match TRBD1. Germline V gene data show CDR1 as SGHNT and CDR2 as YYREEE (reference sequence). The CDR3 loop spans 13 amino acids. V dropped 0 bases and J dropped 6; count of bases not matched to a gene: 1. The CDR3, as DNA: TGTGCCAGCAGCTTGGGGACAGGGCCTGAAGCTTTCTTT. Translation: CASSLGTGPEAFF.

This sequence joins TRBV7-9 and TRBJ2-5, with 10 positions matching TRBD2. The trim removed 6 bases at V and 5 bases at J, leaving 9 bases unmatched. This CDR3 has 15 amino acids. Germline-derived CDR1 and CDR2 are SEHNR and FQNEAQ (reference sequence). The CDR3 spells CASRLTSGVGETQYF. DNA of the CDR3: TGTGCCAGCAGGCTCACTAGCGGGGTCGGGGAGACCCAGTACTTC.

This chain connects TRBV7-6 to TRBJ2-7; 9 bases map to TRBD1. CDR3 size: 15 residues. Germline CDR1 reads SGHVS; CDR2 reads FNYEAQ. The V segment lost 3 bases and the J segment 4 bases; nucleotides outside the gene matches: 7. DNA for the CDR3: TGTGCCAGCAGCTTGAGCGGGACAGGGTTTTACGAGCAGTACTTC. Translating gives CASSLSGTGFYEQYF.

V is TRBV6-5 and J is TRBJ2-7; TRBD1 matches at 7 bases. The CDR3 extends over 14 amino acids. Germline CDR1 is MNHEY and CDR2 is SVGAGI. V was pared by 6 bases and J by 6 bases, with 11 bases of the junction left unmatched. Here the CDR3 reads CASRLDRAFAEQYF. The CDR3 bases are TGTGCCAGCAGACTTGACAGGGCCTTCGCCGAGCAGTACTTC.

The CDR3 protein is CASRPLAGVYEQFF. DNA of the CDR3: TGTGCCAGCAGACCACTAGCGGGAGTGTATGAGCAGTTCTTC. The V and J genes are TRBV27 and TRBJ2-1; 11 bases match TRBD2. Germline CDR1 MNHEY, CDR2 SMNVEV (reference sequence). With 6 bases clipped from V and 8 bases from J, the junction kept 6 bases outside the gene matches. CDR3 length: 14 amino acids.

Remarks on this clone: Other DNA sequences of this sample code for an identical CDR3. The V call is TRBV30, the J call TRBJ2-5, with 12 bases matching TRBD2. CDR3 size: 14 residues. Germline CDR1 is GTSNPN and CDR2 is SVGIG (reference sequence). Trimming at V came to 4 bases and at J to 4 bases, leaving 4 bases not matched to a gene. The CDR3 DNA is TGTGCCTGGACTAGCGGGAGGGGGAGAGAGACCCAGTACTTC. Residues: CAWTSGRGRETQYF.

A few counts support this clone. CDR3 residues: CASSQDYLAGTNTDTQYF. The DNA of the CDR3 is TGTGCCAGCAGCCAAGATTACCTAGCGGGGACCAACACAGATACGCAGTATTTT. The chain combines TRBV4-2 with TRBJ2-3; 9 nucleotides match TRBD2. The CDR3 covers 18 residues. CDR1 is LGHNA, CDR2 YNFKEQ, per germline. After removal of 0 bases from V and 2 bases from J, the junction contained 9 bases not matched to a gene.

The chain links TRBV11-2 to TRBJ1-1; D is undetermined. The length of the CDR3 is 12 residues. The V gene's germline CDR1 is SGHAT and CDR2 FQNNGV. V was shortened by 6 bases and J by 0 bases, with 5 bases between the two germline ends. CDR3 region: CASRKMNTEAFF. The CDR3 nucleotides are TGTGCCAGCAGGAAAATGAACACTGAAGCTTTCTTT.

The genes are TRBV5-4 and TRBJ1-1, with 8 bases matching TRBD1. Germline CDR1 reads SGHNT; CDR2 reads YYREEE (reference sequence). The V gene end was trimmed by 2 bases and the J gene end by 1 base; junction bases not matched to a gene: 1. This CDR3 spans 14 amino acids. CDR3 in DNA: TGTGCCAGCAGCTTTCAGGGGGCGAACACTGAAGCTTTCTTT. Amino acids: CASSFQGANTEAFF.